This TCR beta chain stems from a study of T cell responses to AZD1222 COVID-19 vaccine. Here immunoSEQ multiplex PCR was the method, and the copy in TCRdb shows in-frame clones only, minus some. The sample contains tens of thousands of clones, 92% of which appear only once. Germline CDR1 and CDR2: SGHTA and FQGTGA. Trimming removed 5 bases from V and 1 base from J, with 12 bases in between. The CDR3 runs to 15 residues. This rearrangement joins TRBV7-3 to TRBJ2-1, with D tentatively TRBD2 (6 bases). The TCR sequence derives from an adult who received the AZD1222 COVID-19 vaccine. This material consisted of peripheral blood, taken 28 days after the second AZD1222 dose. The CDR3 here is CASSADSGSYNEQFF. DNA for the CDR3: TGTGCCAGCAGCGCAGATAGCGGATCCTACAATGAGCAGTTCTTC.